This TCR beta chain originates from a study of radiotherapy plus CTLA-4 blockade in lung cancer. Study details: Patients showed objective responses in 15% to 20% of cases, and disease control was achieved by approximately 30%.

Lung cancer patients with chemo-refractory metastatic non-small-cell disease were given focal radiation plus CTLA-4 blockade with ipilimumab. With respect to this clone: The antigen is unknown.

Findings and caveats of the study: Response was reportedly best predicted by early blood T cell clone dynamics, with interferon-beta.

Method: immunoSEQ multiplex PCR; TCRdb's copy keeps in-frame clones and lacks some. The sample has 9,500 to 15,000 clones, about 81% seen once. This clonotype was obtained from a human donor with non-small cell lung cancer that progressed on radiotherapy plus ipilimumab. This sample comprised peripheral blood, obtained from a patient treated with radiotherapy plus ipilimumab.

The CDR3 is CASSLNGGAPDTQYF. CDR3 in DNA: TGTGCCAGCAGCTTGAACGGGGGGGCCCCAGATACGCAGTATTTT. V gene TRBV11-1 combines with J gene TRBJ2-3; 8 bases agree with TRBD2. The CDR3 sequence is 15 residues long. Trimming cost V 3 bases and J 4 bases; bases outside gene matches: 6. Per the germline V gene, CDR1 is SGHAT and CDR2 is FQDESV (reference sequence).